The clone carrying this T cell receptor (beta chain) was counted a single time. The antigen is not known. After removal of 6 bases from V and 5 bases from J, the junction contained 4 bases not matched to a gene. The CDR3 loop spans 14 amino acids. Germline values: CDR1 ENHRY, CDR2 SYGVKD. TCRdb's copy holds only in-frame clones and misses some; the assay was immunoSEQ multiplex PCR. The sample lists 25,000 to 35,000 clones; 82% were seen once. This specimen belongs to a study of T cells in narcolepsy. General study points: No autoreactive T cell clone sequences appeared in some memory CD4+ repertoires. Autoreactive HCRT-specific and TRIB2-specific clonotypes were marked in same-patient CSF-versus-blood CD4+ comparisons.

Sequencing input: CD45RA- memory CD4+ T cells from PBMCs. The sequence came from a human donor with narcolepsy. The chain combines TRBV10-3 with TRBJ2-2, with 9 bases identical to TRBD2. CDR3 sequence (DNA): TGTGCCATCAGGCGGGAGGGCAGTACCGGGGAGCTGTTTTTT. Amino acids: CAIRREGSTGELFF.